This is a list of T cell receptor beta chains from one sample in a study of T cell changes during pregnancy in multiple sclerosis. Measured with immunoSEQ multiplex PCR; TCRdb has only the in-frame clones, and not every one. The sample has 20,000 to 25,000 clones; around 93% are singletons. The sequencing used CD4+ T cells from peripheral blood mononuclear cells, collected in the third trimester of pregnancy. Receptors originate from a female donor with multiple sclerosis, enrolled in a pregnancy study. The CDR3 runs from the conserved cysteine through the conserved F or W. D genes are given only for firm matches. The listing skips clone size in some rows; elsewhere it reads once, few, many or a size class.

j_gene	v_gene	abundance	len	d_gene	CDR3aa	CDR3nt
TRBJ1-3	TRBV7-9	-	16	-	CASSLSPGGLGNTIYF	TGTGCCAGCAGCTTAAGCCCCGGGGGTCTTGGAAACACCATATATTTT
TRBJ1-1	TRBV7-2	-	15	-	CASRKETGRNTEAFF	TGTGCCAGCAGGAAAGAAACAGGGAGGAACACTGAAGCTTTCTTT
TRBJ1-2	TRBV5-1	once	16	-	CASSPETAQSNYGYTF	TGCGCCAGCAGCCCTGAGACAGCACAATCTAACTATGGCTACACCTTC
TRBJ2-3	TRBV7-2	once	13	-	CASSQIAPNTQYF	TGTGCCAGCAGCCAAATAGCCCCAAATACGCAGTATTTT
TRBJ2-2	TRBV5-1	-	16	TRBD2	CASSATGTRSTGELFF	TGCGCCAGCAGCGCCACCGGGACTAGGAGCACCGGGGAGCTGTTTTTT
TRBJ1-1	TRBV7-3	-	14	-	CASSLSGGNTEAFF	TGTGCCAGCAGCTTGTCCGGAGGGAACACTGAAGCTTTCTTT
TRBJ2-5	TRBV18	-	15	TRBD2	CASSPREGTSETQYF	TGTGCCAGCTCACCAAGGGAGGGAACGTCAGAGACCCAGTACTTC
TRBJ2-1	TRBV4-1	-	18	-	CASSRIPGISDTYNEQFF	TGCGCCAGCAGCCGGATACCAGGGATCTCGGACACCTACAATGAGCAGTTCTTC
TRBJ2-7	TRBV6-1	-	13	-	CASSRPDSYEQYF	TGTGCCAGCAGCCGCCCGGACAGCTACGAGCAGTACTTC
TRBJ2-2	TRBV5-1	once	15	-	CASSIDGANTGELFF	TGCGCCAGCAGCATTGACGGAGCGAACACCGGGGAGCTGTTTTTT
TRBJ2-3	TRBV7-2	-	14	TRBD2	CASSKSRGGDTQYF	TGTGCCAGCAGCAAGAGCCGGGGGGGGGATACGCAGTATTTT
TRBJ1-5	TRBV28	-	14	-	CASSRGGEGQPQHF	TGTGCCAGCAGCCGAGGGGGGGAAGGCCAGCCCCAGCATTTT
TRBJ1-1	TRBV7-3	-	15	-	CASSLMTAMNTEAFF	TGTGCCAGCAGCTTAATGACAGCTATGAACACTGAAGCTTTCTTT
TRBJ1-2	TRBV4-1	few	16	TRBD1	CASSHFYLDRGYGYTF	TGCGCCAGCAGCCACTTTTACCTCGACAGGGGATATGGCTACACCTTC
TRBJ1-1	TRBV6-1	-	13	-	CASSELGGAEAFF	TGTGCCAGCAGTGAATTGGGGGGTGCTGAAGCTTTCTTT
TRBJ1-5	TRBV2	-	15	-	CASSSGTLPNQPQHF	TGTGCCAGCAGTTCCGGGACTCTCCCAAATCAGCCCCAGCATTTT
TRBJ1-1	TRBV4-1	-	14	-	CASSLGHTDGEAFF	TGCGCCAGCAGCCTAGGACACACCGACGGTGAAGCTTTCTTT
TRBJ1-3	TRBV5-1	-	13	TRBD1	CASSSQGSNTIYF	TGCGCCAGCAGCTCACAGGGGTCGAACACCATATATTTT
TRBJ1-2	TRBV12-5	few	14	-	CASGLGLTGDGYTF	TGTGCTAGTGGTTTGGGCCTGACAGGAGATGGCTACACCTTC
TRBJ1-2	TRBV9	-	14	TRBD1	CASTPFTGAYGYTF	TGTGCCAGCACCCCCTTTACAGGGGCCTATGGCTACACCTTC
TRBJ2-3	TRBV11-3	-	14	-	CASSSRHPVDTQYF	TGTGCCAGCAGCTCCCGCCACCCGGTGGATACGCAGTATTTT
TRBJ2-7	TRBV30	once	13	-	CAWSQSGFYEQYF	TGTGCCTGGAGCCAAAGCGGGTTCTACGAGCAGTACTTC
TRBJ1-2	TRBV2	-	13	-	CASTRTEDYGYTF	TGTGCCAGCACCCGGACAGAAGACTATGGCTACACCTTC
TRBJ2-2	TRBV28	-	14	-	CASSSAGITGELFF	TGTGCCAGCAGTTCGGCAGGGATTACCGGGGAGCTGTTTTTT
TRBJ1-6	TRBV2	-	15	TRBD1	CASRVTTGADSPLHF	TGTGCCAGCAGAGTTACGACAGGGGCGGATTCACCCCTCCACTTT
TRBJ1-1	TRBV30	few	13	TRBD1	CAWSRTGDTEAFF	TGTGCCTGGAGCCGGACAGGGGACACTGAAGCTTTCTTT
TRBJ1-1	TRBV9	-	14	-	CASSVAAGFSEAFF	TGTGCCAGCAGCGTCGCCGCAGGGTTCTCTGAAGCTTTCTTT
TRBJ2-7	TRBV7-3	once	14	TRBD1	CASSQTGDTYEQYF	TGTGCCAGCAGTCAAACAGGGGACACCTACGAGCAGTACTTC
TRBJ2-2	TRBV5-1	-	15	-	CASSLGQTYTGELFF	TGCGCCAGCAGCTTGGGACAGACATACACCGGGGAGCTGTTTTTT
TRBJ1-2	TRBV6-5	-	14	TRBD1	CASCPGQGSYGYTF	TGTGCCAGCTGCCCGGGACAGGGGAGCTATGGCTACACCTTC
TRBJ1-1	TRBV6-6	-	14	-	CASSSVRLNTEAFF	TGTGCCAGCAGTTCAGTACGATTGAACACTGAAGCTTTCTTT
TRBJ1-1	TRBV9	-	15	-	CASSPQGHQNTEAFF	TGTGCCAGCAGCCCGCAGGGCCACCAGAACACTGAAGCTTTCTTT
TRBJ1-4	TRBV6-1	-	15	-	CASSEGDTTNEKLFF	TGTGCCAGCAGTGAAGGGGACACGACTAATGAAAAACTGTTTTTT
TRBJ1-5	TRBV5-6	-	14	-	CASSLGASYQPQHF	TGTGCCAGCAGCTTGGGGGCCAGTTATCAGCCCCAGCATTTT
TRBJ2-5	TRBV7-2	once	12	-	CASSSRWETQYF	TGTGCCAGCAGCTCGAGGTGGGAGACCCAGTACTTC
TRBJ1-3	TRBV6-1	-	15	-	CASSELDSSGNTIYF	TGTGCCAGCAGTGAACTGGACAGCTCTGGAAACACCATATATTTT
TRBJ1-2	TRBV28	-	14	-	CASSLLHGDYGYTF	TGTGCCAGCAGTTTATTACACGGAGACTATGGCTACACCTTC
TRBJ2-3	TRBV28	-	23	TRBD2	CASSTQTGLGSLAGTRGTDTQYF	TGTGCCAGCAGCACCCAGACGGGTTTAGGTAGTCTAGCGGGGACGCGGGGCACAGATACGCAGTATTTT
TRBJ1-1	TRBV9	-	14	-	CASSVSSGSAEAFF	TGTGCCAGCAGCGTATCATCAGGGTCCGCTGAAGCTTTCTTT
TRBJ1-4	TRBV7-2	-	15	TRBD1	CASRPTGAPPEKLFF	TGTGCCAGCAGACCGACAGGGGCTCCGCCCGAAAAACTGTTTTTT
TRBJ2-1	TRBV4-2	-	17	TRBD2	CASSQDPTSGGNNEQFF	TGTGCCAGCAGCCAAGATCCGACTAGCGGGGGTAATAATGAGCAGTTCTTC
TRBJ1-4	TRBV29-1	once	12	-	CSVSRGNEKLFF	TGCAGCGTTTCTAGGGGTAATGAAAAACTGTTTTTT
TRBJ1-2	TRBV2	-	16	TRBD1	CASSPLDRGALYGYTF	TGTGCCAGCAGTCCCTTGGACAGGGGGGCTCTCTATGGCTACACCTTC
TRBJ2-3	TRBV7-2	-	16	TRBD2	CASSSTWRGGTDTQYF	TGTGCCAGCAGCTCTACCTGGCGGGGGGGCACAGATACGCAGTATTTT
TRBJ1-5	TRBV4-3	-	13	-	CASSIMRNQPQHF	TGCGCCAGCAGTATTATGAGGAATCAGCCCCAGCATTTT
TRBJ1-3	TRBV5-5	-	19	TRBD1	CASSLVGGTGQFSGNTIYF	TGTGCCAGCAGCTTGGTGGGCGGGACAGGCCAATTCTCTGGAAACACCATATATTTT
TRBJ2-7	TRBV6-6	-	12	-	CASSRGSYEQYF	TGTGCCAGCAGCCGGGGGTCCTACGAGCAGTACTTC
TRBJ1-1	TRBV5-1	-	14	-	CASSLGSGGTEAFF	TGCGCCAGCAGCTTGGGATCGGGGGGCACTGAAGCTTTCTTT
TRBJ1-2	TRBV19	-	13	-	CASTTGGSYGYTF	TGTGCCAGTACCACTGGAGGGTCCTATGGCTACACCTTC
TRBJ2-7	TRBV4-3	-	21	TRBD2	CASSQDRGGLAGGYRLYEQYF	TGCGCCAGCAGCCAAGACCGAGGCGGGCTAGCGGGGGGGTACCGCTTATACGAGCAGTACTTC
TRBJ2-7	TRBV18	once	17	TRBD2	CASSPPRGPGGDYEQYF	TGTGCCAGCTCACCACCTCGGGGACCCGGGGGGGACTACGAGCAGTACTTC
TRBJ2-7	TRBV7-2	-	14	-	CASSLDSGGYEQYF	TGTGCCAGCAGCTTAGATTCGGGCGGGTACGAGCAGTACTTC